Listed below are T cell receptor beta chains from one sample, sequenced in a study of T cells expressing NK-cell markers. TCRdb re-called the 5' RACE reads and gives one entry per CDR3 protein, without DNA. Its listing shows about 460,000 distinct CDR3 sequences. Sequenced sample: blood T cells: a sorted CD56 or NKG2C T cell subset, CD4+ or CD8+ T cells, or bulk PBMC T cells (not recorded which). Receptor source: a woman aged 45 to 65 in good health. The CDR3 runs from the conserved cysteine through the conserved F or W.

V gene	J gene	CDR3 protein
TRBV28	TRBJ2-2	CASSLTGTGGTGELFF
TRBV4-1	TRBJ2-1	CASSRLSDYNEQFF
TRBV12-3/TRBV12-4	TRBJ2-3	CASSLSGAADTQYF
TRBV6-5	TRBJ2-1	CASSRPRLTGGNEQFF
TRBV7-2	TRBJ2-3	CASSLSGYSTDTQYF
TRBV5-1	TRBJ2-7	CASSLGQDGEQYF
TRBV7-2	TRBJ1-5	CASSPQSLNQPQHF
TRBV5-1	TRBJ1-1	CASSLAVMGDTEAFF
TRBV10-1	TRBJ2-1	CASSPTGGHFNEQFF
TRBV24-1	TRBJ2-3	CATSDLGTAETQYF
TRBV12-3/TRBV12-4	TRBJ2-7	CASSPNPVSSYEQYF
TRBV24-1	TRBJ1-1	CATSDRRSSEAFF
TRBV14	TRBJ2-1	CASSQELAGEQFF
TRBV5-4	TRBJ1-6	CASSRDIDLRSPLHF
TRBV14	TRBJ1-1	CASSLGTGRRVVTEAFF
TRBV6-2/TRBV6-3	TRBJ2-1	CASSSLAFEQFF
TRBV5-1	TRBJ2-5	CASNGLETQYF
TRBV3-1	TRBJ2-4	CASSQGGWDENIQYF
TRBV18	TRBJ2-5	CASSPVELAGGPGQETQYF
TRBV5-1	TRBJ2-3	CASSIWDRLRGDTQYF
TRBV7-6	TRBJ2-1	CASSPGTGTEQFF
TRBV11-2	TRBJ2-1	CASSLVSGTSYNEQFF
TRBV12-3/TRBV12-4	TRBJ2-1	CASSSGFEQFF
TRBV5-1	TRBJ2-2	CASSGGLWASTNTGELFF
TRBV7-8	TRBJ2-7	CASSRSGPSSYEQYF
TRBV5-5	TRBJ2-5	CASAPRGQQQETQYF
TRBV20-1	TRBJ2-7	CSAFSGLGYEQYF